These 2 T cell receptor beta chains were sequenced from one sample in a study of blood T cell dynamics during melanoma immunotherapy. Time point specified: pre-treatment baseline. Profiling relied on immunoSEQ multiplex PCR, and the TCRdb table lists in-frame clones only, not all of them. The sample lists 13,000 to 15,000 clones, approximately 84% occurring once. Sequencing used blood, obtained from a patient treated with checkpoint blockade. These receptors all stem from a human donor with melanoma.

The genes are TRBV29-1 and TRBJ2-3; maybe TRBD2 (6 bases). Germline assignment: CDR1 SQVTM and CDR2 ANQGSEA. The V gene lost 7 bases and the J gene lost 0 bases, with 17 bases spanning the gap. CDR3 size: 15 residues. CDR3 nucleotide sequence: TGCAGCGCCGCTCAGGGACTGGGGAGCACAGATACGCAGTATTTT. This codes for CSAAQGLGSTDTQYF.

The chain recombines TRBV7-9 with TRBJ2-3; D is perhaps TRBD2 (6 bases). Trimming shortened V by 5 bases and J by 4 bases, and 10 bases separated the two germline ends. CDR3 size: 13 residues. Germline V CDR1 and CDR2: SEHNR, FQNEAQ (reference sequence). CDR3 sequence reads: CASSTRLADTQYF. The CDR3 DNA sequence: TGTGCCAGCAGCACCCGACTAGCAGATACGCAGTATTTT.